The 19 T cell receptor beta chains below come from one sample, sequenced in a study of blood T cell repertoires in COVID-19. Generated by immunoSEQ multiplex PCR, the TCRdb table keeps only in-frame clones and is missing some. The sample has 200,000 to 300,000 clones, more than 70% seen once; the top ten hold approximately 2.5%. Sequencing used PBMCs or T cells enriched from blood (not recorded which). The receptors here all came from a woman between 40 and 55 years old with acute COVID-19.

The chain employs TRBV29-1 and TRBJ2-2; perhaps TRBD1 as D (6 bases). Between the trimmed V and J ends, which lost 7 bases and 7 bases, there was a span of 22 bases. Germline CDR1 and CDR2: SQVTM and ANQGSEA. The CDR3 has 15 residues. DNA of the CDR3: TGCAGCGGAGGGGTAGGGACATTAAACTTCGGGGAGCTGTTTTTT. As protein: CSGGVGTLNFGELFF.

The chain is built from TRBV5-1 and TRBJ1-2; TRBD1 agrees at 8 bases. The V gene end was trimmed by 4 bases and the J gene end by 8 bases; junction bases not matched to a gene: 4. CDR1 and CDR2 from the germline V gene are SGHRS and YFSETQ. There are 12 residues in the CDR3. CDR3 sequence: CASSQQGEGYTF. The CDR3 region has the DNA TGCGCCAGCAGCCAACAGGGGGAAGGCTACACCTTC.

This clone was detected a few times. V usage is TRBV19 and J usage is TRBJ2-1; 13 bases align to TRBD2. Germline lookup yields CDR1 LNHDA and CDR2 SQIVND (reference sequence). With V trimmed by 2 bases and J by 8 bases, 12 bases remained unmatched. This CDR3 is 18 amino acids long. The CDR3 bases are TGTGCCAGTAGTATAAGGACTAGCGGGAGAGCCGGAGCCTATGAGCAGTTCTTC. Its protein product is CASSIRTSGRAGAYEQFF.

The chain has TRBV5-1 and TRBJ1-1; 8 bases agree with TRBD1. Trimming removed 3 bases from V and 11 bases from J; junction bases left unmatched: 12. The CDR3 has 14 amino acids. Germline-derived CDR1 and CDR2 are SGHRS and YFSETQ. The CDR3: CASSSQGVPSGAFF. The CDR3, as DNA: TGCGCCAGCAGCTCACAGGGGGTGCCTTCGGGGGCTTTCTTT.

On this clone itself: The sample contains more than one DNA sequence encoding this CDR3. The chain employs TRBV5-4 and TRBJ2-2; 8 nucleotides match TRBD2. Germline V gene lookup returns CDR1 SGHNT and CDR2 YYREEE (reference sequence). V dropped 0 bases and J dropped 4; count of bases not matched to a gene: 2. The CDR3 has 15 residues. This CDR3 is CASSLAGGGTGELFF. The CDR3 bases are TGTGCCAGCAGCTTGGCCGGGGGGGGCACCGGGGAGCTGTTTTTT.

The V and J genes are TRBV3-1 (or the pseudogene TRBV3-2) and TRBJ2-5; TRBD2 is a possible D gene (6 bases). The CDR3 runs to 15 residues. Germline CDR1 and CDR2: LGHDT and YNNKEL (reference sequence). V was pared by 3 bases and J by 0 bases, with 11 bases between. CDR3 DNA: TGTGCCAGCAGCCAGCATGGCGGGAACCAAGAGACCCAGTACTTC. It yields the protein CASSQHGGNQETQYF.

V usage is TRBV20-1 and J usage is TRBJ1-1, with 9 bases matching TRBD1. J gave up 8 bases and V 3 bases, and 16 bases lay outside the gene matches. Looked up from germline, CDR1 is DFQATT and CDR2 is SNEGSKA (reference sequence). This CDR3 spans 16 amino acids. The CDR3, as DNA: TGCAGTGCTAGTTTACAGGGGGCTACCCTGGGGCGCGAAGCTTTCTTT. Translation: CSASLQGATLGREAFF.

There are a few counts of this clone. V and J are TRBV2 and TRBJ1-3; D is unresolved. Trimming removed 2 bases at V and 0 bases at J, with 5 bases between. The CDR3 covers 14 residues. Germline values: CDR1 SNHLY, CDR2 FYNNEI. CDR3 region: CASSESISGNTIYF. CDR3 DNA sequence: TGTGCCAGCAGTGAAAGCATCTCTGGAAACACCATATATTTT.

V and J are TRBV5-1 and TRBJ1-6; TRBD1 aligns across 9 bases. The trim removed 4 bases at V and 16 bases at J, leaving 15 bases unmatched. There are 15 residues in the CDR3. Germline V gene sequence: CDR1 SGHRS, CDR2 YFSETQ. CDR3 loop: CASSPVVLGQGELHF. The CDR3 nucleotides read TGCGCCAGCAGCCCGGTTGTGTTGGGACAGGGCGAACTCCACTTT.

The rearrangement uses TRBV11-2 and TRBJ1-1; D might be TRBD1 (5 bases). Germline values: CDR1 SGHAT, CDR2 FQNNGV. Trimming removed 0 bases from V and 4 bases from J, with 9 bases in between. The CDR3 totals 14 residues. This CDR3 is CASSLDAGVTEAFF. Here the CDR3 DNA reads TGTGCCAGCAGCTTAGATGCGGGGGTCACTGAAGCTTTCTTT.

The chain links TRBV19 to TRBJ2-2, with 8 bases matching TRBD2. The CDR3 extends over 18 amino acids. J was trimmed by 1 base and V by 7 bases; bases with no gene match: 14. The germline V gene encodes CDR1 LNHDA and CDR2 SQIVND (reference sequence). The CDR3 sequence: CASIPNRGSGMNTGELFF. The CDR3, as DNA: TGTGCCAGTATCCCCAACCGAGGTAGCGGGATGAACACCGGGGAGCTGTTTTTT.

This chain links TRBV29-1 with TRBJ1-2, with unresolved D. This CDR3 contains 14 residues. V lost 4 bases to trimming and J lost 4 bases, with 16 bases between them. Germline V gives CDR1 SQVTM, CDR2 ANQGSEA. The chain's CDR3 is CSVGSSSPFYGYTF. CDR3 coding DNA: TGCAGCGTTGGGTCGAGTAGTCCCTTCTATGGCTACACCTTC.

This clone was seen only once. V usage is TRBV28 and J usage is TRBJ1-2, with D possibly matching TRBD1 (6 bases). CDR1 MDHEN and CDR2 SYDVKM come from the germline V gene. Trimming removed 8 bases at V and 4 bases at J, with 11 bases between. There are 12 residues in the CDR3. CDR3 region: CASLRGGYGYTF. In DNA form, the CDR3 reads TGTGCCAGCCTTAGGGGGGGCTATGGCTACACCTTC.

CDR3 DNA sequence: TGTGCCAGCAGCTTGGATTGGGGAGCGGGCAATGGCTACACCTTC. This gives the protein CASSLDWGAGNGYTF. The rearrangement uses TRBV5-4 and TRBJ1-2; D unresolved. CDR1 is SGHNT, CDR2 YYREEE, per germline (reference sequence). The CDR3 has 15 amino acids. Trimming stripped 0 bases from V and 6 bases from J, with 15 bases between.

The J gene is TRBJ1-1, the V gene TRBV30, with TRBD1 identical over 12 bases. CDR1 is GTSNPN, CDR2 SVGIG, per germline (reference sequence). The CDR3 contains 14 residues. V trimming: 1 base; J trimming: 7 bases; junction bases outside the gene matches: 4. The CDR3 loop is CAWSAGQGAGEAFF. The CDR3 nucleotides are TGTGCCTGGAGTGCGGGACAGGGGGCTGGTGAAGCTTTCTTT. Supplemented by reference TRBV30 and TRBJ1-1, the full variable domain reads SQTIHQWPATLVQPVGSPLSLECTVEGTSNPNLYWYRQAAGRGLQLLFYSVGIGQISSEVPQNLSASRPQDRQFILSSKKLLLSDSGFYLCAWSAGQGAGEAFFGQGTRLTVV.

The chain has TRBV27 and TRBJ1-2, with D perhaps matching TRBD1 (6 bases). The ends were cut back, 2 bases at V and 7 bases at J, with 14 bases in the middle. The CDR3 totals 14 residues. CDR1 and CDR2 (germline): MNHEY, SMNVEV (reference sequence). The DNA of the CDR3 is TGTGCCAGCAGTTTAGCAAAGGCGGGGGCTGGCTACACCTTC. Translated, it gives CASSLAKAGAGYTF.

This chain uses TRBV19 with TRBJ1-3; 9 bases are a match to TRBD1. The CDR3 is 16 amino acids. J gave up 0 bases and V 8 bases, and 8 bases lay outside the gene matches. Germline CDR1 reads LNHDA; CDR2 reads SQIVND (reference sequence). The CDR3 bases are TGTGCCAGTCGCAATTCGGGACAGGGCTCTGGAAACACCATATATTTT. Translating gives CASRNSGQGSGNTIYF.

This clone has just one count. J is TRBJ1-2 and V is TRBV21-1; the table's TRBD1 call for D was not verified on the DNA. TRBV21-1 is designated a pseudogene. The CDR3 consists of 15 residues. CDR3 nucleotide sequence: TGTGCCAGCAGCAACTGCGCACAGAACTACTATGGCTACACCTTC. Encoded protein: CASSNCAQNYYGYTF.

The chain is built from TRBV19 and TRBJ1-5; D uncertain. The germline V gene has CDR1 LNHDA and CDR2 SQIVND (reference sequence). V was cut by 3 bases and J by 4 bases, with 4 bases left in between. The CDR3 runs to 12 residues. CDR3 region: CASSMRNQPQHF. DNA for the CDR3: TGTGCCAGTAGTATGAGGAATCAGCCCCAGCATTTT.